These 21 T cell receptor beta chains originate from one sample sequenced in a study of blood T cell repertoires in COVID-19. Libraries were prepared by immunoSEQ multiplex PCR; TCRdb keeps only in-frame clonotypes and omits some of them. The table lists about 58,000 clones, about 88% of them singletons. Sequencing was performed on peripheral blood. These receptor sequences come from a woman between 45 and 60 years old with active or convalescent COVID-19.

The V and J genes are TRBV13 and TRBJ2-6; a weak D match, TRBD1 (6 bases). V was clipped by 4 bases and J by 0 bases, with 16 bases between them. This CDR3 is 18 amino acids long. Germline V CDR1 and CDR2: PRHDT, FYEKMQ (reference sequence). The CDR3 loop reads CASSSDSPQVSGANVLTF. For the CDR3, the DNA is TGTGCCAGCAGCTCGGACAGTCCTCAAGTCTCTGGGGCCAACGTCCTGACTTTC.

The chain uses TRBV7-2 and TRBJ2-1, with D perhaps matching TRBD2 (6 bases). Germline-derived CDR1 and CDR2 are SGHTA and FQGNSA. The CDR3 spans 13 residues. The ends were cut back, 6 bases at V and 4 bases at J, with 10 bases in the middle. The CDR3 is CASRPGTYNEQFF. The CDR3 DNA follows: TGTGCCAGCAGGCCAGGGACTTACAATGAGCAGTTCTTC.

V is TRBV12-3 or TRBV12-4 and J is TRBJ2-5; a weak D match, TRBD2 (6 bases). The CDR3 extends over 12 amino acids. The ends were cut back, 3 bases at V and 4 bases at J, with 6 bases in the middle. CDR3: CASSFGGETQYF. Here the CDR3 DNA reads TGTGCCAGCAGTTTCGGGGGAGAGACCCAGTACTTC.

This chain uses TRBV18 with TRBJ2-3, with a possible D match to TRBD2 (5 bases). The V gene lost 2 bases and the J gene lost 2 bases, with 8 bases spanning the gap. CDR3 length equals 14 residues. Germline V CDR1 and CDR2: KGHSH, LQKENI. The CDR3 DNA sequence: TGTGCCAGCTCACCAACTAGTACCACAGATACGCAGTATTTT. This codes for CASSPTSTTDTQYF.

This clone was seen only a few times. The rearrangement joins TRBV5-6 to TRBJ2-1, with 8 bases identical to TRBD2. CDR1 and CDR2 (germline): SGHDT, YYEEEE. The length of the CDR3 is 15 residues. The V segment lost 0 bases and the J segment 2 bases; nucleotides outside the gene matches: 1. The CDR3 sequence is CASSLVTSAYNEQFF. Written as DNA, the CDR3 is TGTGCCAGCAGCTTGGTGACTAGCGCCTACAATGAGCAGTTCTTC.

The chain employs TRBV10-3 and TRBJ2-4, with 11 bases matching TRBD2. Germline V CDR1 and CDR2: ENHRY, SYGVKD. CDR3 size: 14 residues. V lost 5 bases, J lost 5 bases, and 2 bases stayed unmatched. The CDR3 bases are TGTGCCATCAGTACGGGACTAGCGGAAAACATTCAGTACTTC. Amino acid sequence: CAISTGLAENIQYF.

The chain employs TRBV5-6 and TRBJ2-7; a weak D match, TRBD2 (5 bases). The CDR3 extends over 14 amino acids. Germline loops: CDR1 SGHDT, CDR2 YYEEEE. V gave up 3 bases and J gave up 0 bases, with 10 bases separating them. Here the CDR3 reads CASSYSGSSYEQYF. For the CDR3, the DNA is TGTGCCAGCAGCTACAGTGGGAGCTCCTACGAGCAGTACTTC.

The chain couples TRBV30 to TRBJ2-1; a weak D match, TRBD2 (6 bases). Germline CDR1 is GTSNPN and CDR2 is SVGIG (reference sequence). This CDR3 has 15 amino acids. Trimming removed 6 bases from V and 0 bases from J, with 15 bases in between. The CDR3 sequence: CACYAGPSSYNEQFF. CDR3 nucleotides: TGTGCCTGTTATGCGGGACCAAGCTCCTACAATGAGCAGTTCTTC. The whole variable domain, filled in from reference TRBV30 and TRBJ2-1, reads SQTIHQWPATLVQPVGSPLSLECTVEGTSNPNLYWYRQAAGRGLQLLFYSVGIGQISSEVPQNLSASRPQDRQFILSSKKLLLSDSGFYLCACYAGPSSYNEQFFGPGTRLTVL.

This sequence joins TRBV30 and TRBJ1-2; weak D call: TRBD1 (5 bases). Deletions cut 5 bases from V and 5 bases from J, with 15 bases between. The CDR3 spans 13 residues. CDR1 and CDR2 (germline): GTSNPN, SVGIG (reference sequence). The CDR3, as DNA: TGTGCCTGGTCTCCCCAGGGCACTTATGGCTACACCTTC. It encodes CAWSPQGTYGYTF.

The chain combines TRBV28 with TRBJ2-7, with 8 positions matching TRBD2. The CDR3 loop spans 16 amino acids. Germline CDR1 MDHEN, CDR2 SYDVKM. With 5 bases clipped from V and 2 bases from J, the junction kept 11 bases outside the gene matches. The CDR3 DNA sequence: TGTGCCAGCAGTACCACGGGAGGGTTTCCACCCTACGAGCAGTACTTC. Translation: CASSTTGGFPPYEQYF.

CDR3 amino acids: CASSSTVTPYEQYF. DNA of the CDR3: TGTGCCAGCAGCTCGACAGTGACGCCCTACGAGCAGTACTTC. This chain links TRBV7-8 with TRBJ2-7, with D perhaps TRBD1 (5 bases). V was clipped by 4 bases and J by 2 bases, with 12 bases between them. Per the germline V gene, CDR1 is SGHVS and CDR2 is FQNEAQ. This CDR3 has 14 residues.

The chain links TRBV29-1 to TRBJ2-2, with D possibly being TRBD1 (5 bases). V gave up 4 bases and J gave up 3 bases, with 9 bases separating them. Germline V gene lookup returns CDR1 SQVTM and CDR2 ANQGSEA. CDR3 size: 13 residues. CDR3 residues: CSVVIGDTGELFF. In DNA, the CDR3 is TGCAGCGTTGTGATAGGGGACACCGGGGAGCTGTTTTTT.

The gene calls are TRBV4-1 and TRBJ2-4; 8 nucleotides agree with TRBD2. This CDR3 contains 17 residues. V lost 0 bases, J lost 0 bases, and 4 bases stayed unmatched. Germline V lookup: CDR1 MGHRA, CDR2 YSYEKL. The CDR3 nucleotides are TGCGCCAGCAGCCAAGACCTAGCGGGCTTAGCCAAAAACATTCAGTACTTC. Amino acids: CASSQDLAGLAKNIQYF.

V is TRBV11-1 and J is TRBJ2-4, with a possible D match to TRBD1 (6 bases). Germline loops: CDR1 SGHAT, CDR2 FQDESV (reference sequence). This CDR3 contains 15 residues. The V gene lost 5 bases and the J gene lost 1 base, with 12 bases spanning the gap. CDR3 loop: CASSATDRAKNIQYF. The CDR3 DNA reads as TGTGCCAGCAGCGCAACTGACAGGGCCAAAAACATTCAGTACTTC.

The V gene is TRBV9, the J gene TRBJ2-1; TRBD2 matches 14 bases. The CDR3 is 18 amino acids. Germline CDR1 reads SGDLS; CDR2 reads YYNGEE. Trimming took 3 bases from V and 1 from J; bases not matched to a gene: 6. CDR3 nucleotide sequence: TGTGCCAGCAGCGGTGGGACTAGCGGGAGCAGGTCCTACAATGAGCAGTTCTTC. Translated, it gives CASSGGTSGSRSYNEQFF.

The rearrangement links TRBV14 to TRBJ1-3; unclear D gene. V was shortened by 2 bases and J by 0 bases, with 11 bases between the two germline ends. The CDR3 consists of 16 residues. CDR1 is SGHDN, CDR2 FVKESK, per germline. CDR3 region: CASSQRSGGSGNTIYF. CDR3 bases: TGTGCCAGCAGCCAAAGGTCGGGAGGCTCTGGAAACACCATATATTTT.

The rearrangement joins TRBV5-6 to TRBJ2-1; 12 positions match TRBD2. The CDR3 sequence is 15 residues long. Germline trimming cut 5 bases from V and 6 bases from J; bases unmatched to any gene: 6. CDR1 is SGHDT, CDR2 YYEEEE, per germline. CDR3 protein: CASRPTSGSSNEQFF. The CDR3 DNA is TGTGCCAGCAGACCGACTAGCGGGAGCTCCAATGAGCAGTTCTTC.

The table lists this clone with a count of one. The V call is TRBV19, the J call TRBJ1-5; TRBD1 matches at 12 bases. The CDR3 runs 19 residues. Germline CDR1 LNHDA, CDR2 SQIVND (reference sequence). V was clipped by 3 bases and J by 4 bases; unmatched bases: 13. The DNA of the CDR3 is TGTGCCAGTAGTATCGGAAGGGCGGGACAGGGGGCACGTAATCAGCCCCAGCATTTT. Protein product: CASSIGRAGQGARNQPQHF.

In its sample, this clone was seen once. The CDR3 loop reads CASSEAKGRGTEAFF. In DNA, the CDR3 is TGTGCCAGCAGTGAAGCAAAAGGGAGAGGCACTGAAGCTTTCTTT. V gene TRBV6-1 combines with J gene TRBJ1-1; D is unclear. Germline-derived CDR1 and CDR2 are MNHNS and SASEGT. V lost 0 bases and J lost 4, with 12 bases in between. There are 15 residues in the CDR3.

V is TRBV5-6 and J is TRBJ2-1, with 8 bases matching TRBD2. Trimming at V came to 4 bases and at J to 7 bases, leaving 16 bases not matched to a gene. The CDR3 consists of 17 residues. The germline CDR1 and CDR2 sequences are SGHDT and YYEEEE. The CDR3: CASSPTEIIAGLNEQFF. CDR3 nucleotides: TGTGCCAGCAGCCCAACCGAAATAATAGCGGGACTAAATGAGCAGTTCTTC.

In its sample, this clone was seen a few times. CDR3 coding DNA: TGCGCCAGCAGCTTGTATATGGCCGGGACAGCCTATGGCTACACCTTC. The encoded protein is CASSLYMAGTAYGYTF. The chain employs TRBV5-1 and TRBJ1-2; 7 bases fit TRBD1. The CDR3 contains 16 residues. V dropped 1 base and J dropped 4; count of bases not matched to a gene: 10. Germline assignment: CDR1 SGHRS and CDR2 YFSETQ.